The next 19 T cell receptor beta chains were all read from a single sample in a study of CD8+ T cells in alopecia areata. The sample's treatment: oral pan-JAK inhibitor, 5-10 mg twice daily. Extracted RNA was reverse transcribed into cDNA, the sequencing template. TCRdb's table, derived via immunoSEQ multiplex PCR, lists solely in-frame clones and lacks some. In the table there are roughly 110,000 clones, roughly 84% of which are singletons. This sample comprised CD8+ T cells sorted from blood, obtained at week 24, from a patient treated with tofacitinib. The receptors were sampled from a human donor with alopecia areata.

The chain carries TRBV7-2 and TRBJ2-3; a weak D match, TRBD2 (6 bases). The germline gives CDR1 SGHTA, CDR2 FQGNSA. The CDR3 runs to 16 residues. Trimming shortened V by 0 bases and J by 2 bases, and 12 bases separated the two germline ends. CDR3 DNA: TGTGCCAGCAGCTTAGCCGGGGGACCCCCCACAGATACGCAGTATTTT. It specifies CASSLAGGPPTDTQYF.

The CDR3 sequence is CAWSLPGQGAEQYF. In DNA, the CDR3 is TGTGCCTGGAGTCTTCCGGGACAGGGTGCCGAGCAGTACTTC. The J gene is TRBJ2-7, the V gene TRBV30, with TRBD1 identical over 9 bases. The CDR3 is 14 residues long. The germline CDR1 and CDR2 sequences are GTSNPN and SVGIG (reference sequence). V was clipped by 2 bases and J by 6 bases; unmatched bases: 8.

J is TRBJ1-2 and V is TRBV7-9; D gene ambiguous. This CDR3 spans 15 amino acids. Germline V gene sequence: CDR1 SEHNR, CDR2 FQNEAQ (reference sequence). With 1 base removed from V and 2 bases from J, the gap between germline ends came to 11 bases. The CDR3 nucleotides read TGTGCCAGCAGCTTAGGGTCGGTCAGCAACTATGGCTACACCTTC. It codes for CASSLGSVSNYGYTF.

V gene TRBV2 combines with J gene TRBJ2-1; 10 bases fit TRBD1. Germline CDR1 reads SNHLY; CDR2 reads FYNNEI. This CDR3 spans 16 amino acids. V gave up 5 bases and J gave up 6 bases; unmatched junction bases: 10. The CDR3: CASSNRDRGSGNEQFF. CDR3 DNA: TGTGCCAGCAGTAACCGGGACAGGGGCTCTGGCAATGAGCAGTTCTTC.

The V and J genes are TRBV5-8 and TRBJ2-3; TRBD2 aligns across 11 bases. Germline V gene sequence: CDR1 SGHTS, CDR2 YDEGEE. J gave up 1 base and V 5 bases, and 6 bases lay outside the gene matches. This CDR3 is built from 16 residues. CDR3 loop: CASRPVAGGGTDTQYF. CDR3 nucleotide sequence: TGTGCCAGCAGACCGGTAGCGGGGGGGGGCACAGATACGCAGTATTTT.

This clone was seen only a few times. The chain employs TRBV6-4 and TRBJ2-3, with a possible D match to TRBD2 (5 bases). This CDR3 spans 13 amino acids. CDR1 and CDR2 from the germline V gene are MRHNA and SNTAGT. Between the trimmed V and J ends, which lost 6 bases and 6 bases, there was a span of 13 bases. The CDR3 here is CASSLGVADTQYF. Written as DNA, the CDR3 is TGTGCCAGCAGCCTCGGGGTAGCGGATACGCAGTATTTT.

The CDR3 loop reads CASRPDSTIDTQYF. The CDR3 coding sequence is TGTGCCAGCAGACCCGACTCTACCATAGATACGCAGTATTTT. The genes are TRBV6-6 and TRBJ2-3; D call uncertain. Germline CDR1 is MNHNY and CDR2 is SVGAGI (reference sequence). Between the trimmed V and J ends, which lost 6 bases and 5 bases, there was a span of 15 bases. The CDR3 is made up of 14 amino acids.

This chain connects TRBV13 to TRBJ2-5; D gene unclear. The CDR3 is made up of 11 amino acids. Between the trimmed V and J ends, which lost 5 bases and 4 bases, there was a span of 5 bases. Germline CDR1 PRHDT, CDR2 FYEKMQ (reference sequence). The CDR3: CASSQSETQYF. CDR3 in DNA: TGTGCCAGCAGCCAATCAGAGACCCAGTACTTC.

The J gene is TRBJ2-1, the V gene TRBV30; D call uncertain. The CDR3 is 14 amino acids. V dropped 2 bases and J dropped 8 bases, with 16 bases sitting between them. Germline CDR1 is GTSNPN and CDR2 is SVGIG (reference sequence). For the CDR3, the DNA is TGTGCCTGGAGTTTTTTTCGAAACCTGGATGAGCAGTTCTTC. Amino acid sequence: CAWSFFRNLDEQFF.

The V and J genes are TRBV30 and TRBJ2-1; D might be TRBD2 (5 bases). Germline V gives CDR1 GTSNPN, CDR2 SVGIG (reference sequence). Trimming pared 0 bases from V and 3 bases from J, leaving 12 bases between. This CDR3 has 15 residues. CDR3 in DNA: TGTGCCTGGAGTGTCGGAGGAGTGGACTACAATGAGCAGTTCTTC. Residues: CAWSVGGVDYNEQFF.

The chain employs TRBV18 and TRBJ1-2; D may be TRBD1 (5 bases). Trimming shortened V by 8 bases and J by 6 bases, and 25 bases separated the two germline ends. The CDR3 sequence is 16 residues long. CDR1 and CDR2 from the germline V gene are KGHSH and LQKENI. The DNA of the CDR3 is TGTGCCAGCCCCAAACTCAGGGTAGGAAAAGACGATGGCTACACCTTC. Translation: CASPKLRVGKDDGYTF.

CDR3 nucleotide sequence: TGTGCCAGCAGCTTAGACCGAACCGGGCCCCCGAACAATGAGCAGTTCTTC. This translates into CASSLDRTGPPNNEQFF. The V call is TRBV7-2, the J call TRBJ2-1, with D unresolved. Germline assignment: CDR1 SGHTA and CDR2 FQGNSA. Deletions cut 1 base from V and 5 bases from J, with 18 bases between. The CDR3 length is 17 residues.

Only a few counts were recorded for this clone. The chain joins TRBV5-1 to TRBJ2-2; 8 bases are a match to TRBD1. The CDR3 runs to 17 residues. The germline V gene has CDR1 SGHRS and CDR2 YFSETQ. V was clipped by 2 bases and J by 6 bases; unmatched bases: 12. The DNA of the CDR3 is TGCGCCAGCAGCTTTCGACCTGGACAGGGTACGGCCGGGGAGCTGTTTTTT. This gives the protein CASSFRPGQGTAGELFF.

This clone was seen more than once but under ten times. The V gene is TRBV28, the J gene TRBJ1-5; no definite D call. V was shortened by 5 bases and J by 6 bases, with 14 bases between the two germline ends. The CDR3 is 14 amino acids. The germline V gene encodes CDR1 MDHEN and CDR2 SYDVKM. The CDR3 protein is CASSPAGLGQPQHF. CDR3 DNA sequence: TGTGCCAGCAGTCCCGCGGGGTTGGGTCAGCCCCAGCATTTT.

The CDR3 spells CASNKLQGAIHEQYF. The CDR3 nucleotides read TGTGCCAGCAACAAACTCCAGGGGGCGATCCACGAGCAGTACTTC. This chain links TRBV27 with TRBJ2-7; 8 positions match TRBD1. CDR1 MNHEY and CDR2 SMNVEV come from the germline V gene (reference sequence). CDR3 length: 15 amino acids. The V gene end was trimmed by 7 bases and the J gene end by 5 bases; junction bases not matched to a gene: 13.

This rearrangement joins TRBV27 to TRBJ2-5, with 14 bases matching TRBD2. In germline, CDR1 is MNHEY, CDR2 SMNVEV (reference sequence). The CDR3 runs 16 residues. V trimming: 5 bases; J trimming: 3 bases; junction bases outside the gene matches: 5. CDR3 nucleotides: TGTGCCAGCAGTGGAGGACTAGCGGGGGGTGAAGAGACCCAGTACTTC. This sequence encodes CASSGGLAGGEETQYF.

In DNA form, the CDR3 reads TGCGCCAGCAGCCCGACCCGGAGTGAAACTGAAGCTTTCTTT. This gives the protein CASSPTRSETEAFF. The gene calls are TRBV4-1 and TRBJ1-1; D remains unclear. The CDR3 consists of 14 residues. With 4 bases removed from V and 5 bases from J, the gap between germline ends came to 14 bases. Germline CDR1 reads MGHRA; CDR2 reads YSYEKL.

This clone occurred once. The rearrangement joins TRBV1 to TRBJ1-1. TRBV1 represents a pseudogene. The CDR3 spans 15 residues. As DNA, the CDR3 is TGCACCAGCAGCCAAGAGTGGGGGTTGAACACTGAAGCTTTCTTT. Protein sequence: CTSSQEWGLNTEAFF.

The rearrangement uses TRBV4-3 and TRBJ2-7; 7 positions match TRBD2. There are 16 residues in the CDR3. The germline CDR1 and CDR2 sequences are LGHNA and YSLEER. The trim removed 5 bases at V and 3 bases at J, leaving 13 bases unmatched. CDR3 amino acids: CASSSSYRGVLYEQYF. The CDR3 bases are TGCGCCAGCAGCTCGAGTTACCGGGGGGTACTCTACGAGCAGTACTTC.